This TCR beta chain was retrieved from a study of blood T cells in healthy people across ages. Study-wide context: Using template switching, researchers captured about one barcoded beta molecule for each two T cells.

The study's findings and limits: Higher diversity, along with more naive CD4+ cells, distinguished long-lived donors from aged donors. Significant beta diversity loss was already apparent by age roughly 40, declining roughly linearly. CMV status of donors was not determined, possibly confounding expanded clonotype changes.

A second PCR of 7 to 11 cycles used a sample-barcoded 5' primer and a J-beta primer mix. TCRdb reprocessed the 5' RACE reads with MiXCR, giving one entry per CDR3 protein. The repertoire holds 780,000 or so distinct CDR3 sequences, with 20% to 25% as singletons. The CDR3 covers 16 residues. V gave up 1 base and J gave up 3 bases, with 13 bases separating them. From germline, CDR1 is SGHAT and CDR2 FQNNGV. This clonotype has only a few counts. The antigen is unknown. These data are also associated with another study on T cells of mothers and their children.

The chain has TRBV11-2 and TRBJ1-3; weak D call: TRBD1 (5 bases). The TCR sequence derives from a boy aged 5-17 years in good health. The sequenced sample was blood. CDR3 nucleotide sequence: TGTGCCAGCAGCTTAGGGGCCCAGGGATTTGGAAACACCATATATTTT. It specifies CASSLGAQGFGNTIYF.